The 20 T cell receptor beta chains below were found in one sample sequenced in a study of T-cell reconstitution after alpha-beta-depleted transplantation in children. During its preparation, the TCRbeta library received unique molecular identifiers. In TCRdb, the PCR reads were re-called with MiXCR into one record per CDR3 protein. The sample includes about 640,000 distinct CDR3 sequences, about 15% of them seen just once. The specimen comprised PBMCs from the stem cell graft donor, sampled from the stem cell graft. All receptors come from a human donor who donated a stem cell graft to a child with acute myeloid leukemia.

This clonotype was recorded at least ten times. The chain joins TRBV28 to TRBJ1-5; D remains unclear. Germline loops: CDR1 MDHEN, CDR2 SYDVKM. CDR3 length equals 13 residues. V lost 3 bases to trimming and J lost 5 bases, with 8 bases between them. DNA for the CDR3: TGTGCCAGCAGTTTGACATATCATCAGCCCCAGCATTTT. Translated, it gives CASSLTYHQPQHF.

This clonotype was counted at least ten times. The chain is built from TRBV20-1 and TRBJ2-1; TRBD1 agrees at 8 bases. The germline gives CDR1 DFQATT, CDR2 SNEGSKA (reference sequence). Losses at the gene ends were 1 base for V and 5 bases for J; bases not matched to a gene: 7. The CDR3 extends over 15 amino acids. CDR3 DNA sequence: TGCAGTGCTAGAGCCCCAGGGGGCGGCAACAATGAGCAGTTCTTC. As protein: CSARAPGGGNNEQFF.

V is TRBV7-8 and J is TRBJ2-7, with D maybe TRBD1 (6 bases). The CDR3 is 13 residues long. Germline assignment: CDR1 SGHVS and CDR2 FQNEAQ. V was cut by 5 bases and J by 1 base, with 9 bases left in between. The CDR3 loop is CASSHGQSYEQYF. The CDR3 nucleotides read TGTGCCAGCAGCCACGGACAGTCCTACGAGCAGTACTTC.

This clonotype occurred a few times. The rearrangement joins TRBV12-3 or TRBV12-4 to TRBJ1-1, with D uncertain. The V end was cut by 3 bases, the J end by 6 bases, with 8 bases between. This CDR3 spans 12 amino acids. The CDR3 spells CASSLVVPEAFF. The CDR3 DNA sequence: TGTGCCAGCAGTTTGGTGGTTCCTGAAGCTTTCTTT.

This clonotype showed up just a few times. The chain links TRBV15 to TRBJ1-6; possible D gene TRBD1, 5 bases. The CDR3 runs 17 residues. The germline V gene has CDR1 LNHNV and CDR2 YYDKDF (reference sequence). V lost 2 bases, J lost 0 bases, and 11 bases lay in between. This CDR3 reads CATSRSGGSSYNSPLHF. DNA for the CDR3: TGTGCCACCAGCAGAAGTGGGGGGAGCTCCTATAATTCACCCCTCCACTTT.

This clonotype has only a few counts. The chain combines TRBV19 with TRBJ1-5; 10 bases align to TRBD1. Germline V lookup: CDR1 LNHDA, CDR2 SQIVND (reference sequence). Germline trimming cut 4 bases from V and 3 bases from J; bases unmatched to any gene: 6. The CDR3 runs to 16 residues. CDR3 in amino acids: CASSTPRQGANQPQHF. In DNA, the CDR3 is TGTGCCAGTAGTACCCCAAGACAGGGGGCCAATCAGCCCCAGCATTTT.

There are many counts of this clonotype. The chain has TRBV5-8 and TRBJ1-1; D uncertain. V shed 0 bases and J shed 7 bases, with 4 bases lying between them. Germline values: CDR1 SGHTS, CDR2 YDEGEE. The CDR3 loop spans 11 amino acids. CDR3 DNA: TGTGCCAGCAGCTTGGGGTTTGAAGCTTTCTTT. Translating gives CASSLGFEAFF.

About this clonotype itself: This may be a read error, as it is one base from a much larger clone. The rearrangement joins TRBV20-1 to TRBJ2-3; D is perhaps TRBD2 (6 bases). The CDR3 has 14 residues. Germline V gene lookup returns CDR1 DFQATT and CDR2 SNEGSKA (reference sequence). The CDR3 nucleotides read TGCTGTGCTCCGGACTACACTAGCACAGATACGCAGTATTTT. Encoded protein: CCAPDYTSTDTQYF.

There are many counts of this clonotype. The V gene is TRBV7-2, the J gene TRBJ2-5; the match to TRBD2 covers 15 bases. The length of the CDR3 is 16 residues. Germline CDR1 and CDR2: SGHTA and FQGNSA. J was trimmed by 3 bases and V by 4 bases; bases with no gene match: 3. DNA for the CDR3: TGTGCCAGCAGCTCACGGACTAGCGGGGGGGAAGAGACCCAGTACTTC. As protein: CASSSRTSGGEETQYF.

V usage is TRBV7-9 and J usage is TRBJ1-6; perhaps TRBD1 as D (6 bases). Germline V gene sequence: CDR1 SEHNR, CDR2 FQNEAQ (reference sequence). CDR3 length: 12 residues. Trimming left V 11 bases short and J 5 bases short, with 10 bases between. The chain's CDR3 is CAWGQNNSPLHF. The DNA of the CDR3 is TGTGCCTGGGGACAAAATAATTCACCCCTCCACTTT.

The chain recombines TRBV4-2 with TRBJ2-5; the D is unclear. V lost 4 bases and J 1 base, leaving 7 bases between the germline ends. CDR1 LGHNA and CDR2 YNFKEQ come from the germline V gene. The CDR3 sequence is 13 residues long. The CDR3 reads CASSPMLQETQYF. The CDR3 DNA reads TGTGCCAGCAGCCCAATGCTCCAAGAGACCCAGTACTTC.

This clonotype occurred many times. The V call is TRBV12-3 or TRBV12-4, the J call TRBJ2-5, with D unresolved. V was trimmed by 6 bases and J by 7 bases, leaving 18 bases between them. CDR3 size: 14 residues. The DNA of the CDR3 is TGTGCCAGCAGACTCTCCAGCTTCTCGGGGACCCAGTACTTC. Its protein product is CASRLSSFSGTQYF.

This clonotype was seen ten or more times. The chain is built from TRBV24-1 and TRBJ2-7; 9 bases fit TRBD1. The germline V gene has CDR1 KGHDR and CDR2 SFDVKD. This CDR3 is 13 amino acids long. With V trimmed by 6 bases and J by 4 bases, 3 bases remained unmatched. CDR3 DNA sequence: TGTGCCACCAGTCGGACAGGGGCTTACGAGCAGTACTTC. Translating it yields CATSRTGAYEQYF.

This clonotype was counted ten times or more. The CDR3 bases are TGTGCCAGCAGCGACACTTGGGGTGGGAATCAGCCCCAGCATTTT. Its translation is CASSDTWGGNQPQHF. The chain combines TRBV7-2 with TRBJ1-5; D remains unclear. Trimming removed 5 bases at V and 4 bases at J, with 15 bases between. Germline V gene sequence: CDR1 SGHTA, CDR2 FQGNSA. The CDR3 is made up of 15 amino acids.

This sequence joins TRBV10-2 and TRBJ2-3, with TRBD2 matching over 7 bases. V trimming: 3 bases; J trimming: 1 base; junction bases outside the gene matches: 10. The CDR3 is 17 residues long. CDR1 and CDR2 (germline): WSHSY, SAAADI. Here the CDR3 reads CASSDGGISGRTDTQYF. The DNA of the CDR3 is TGCGCCAGCAGTGATGGAGGGATTAGCGGGCGCACAGATACGCAGTATTTT.

A few counts support this clonotype. This rearrangement joins TRBV5-5 to TRBJ1-4, with D tentatively TRBD1 (5 bases). With 0 bases removed from V and 3 bases from J, the gap between germline ends came to 12 bases. CDR3 size: 16 residues. The germline V gene has CDR1 SGHKS and CDR2 YYEKEE (reference sequence). The CDR3 here is CASSLAGRAANEKLFF. As DNA, the CDR3 is TGTGCCAGCAGCTTGGCCGGCAGGGCGGCTAATGAAAAACTGTTTTTT.

Ten or more counts support this clonotype. The V and J genes are TRBV12-3 or TRBV12-4 and TRBJ2-5; D assignment may be TRBD1 or TRBD2 (5 bases each). The V and J ends lost 5 bases and 7 bases respectively, with 17 bases between them. The CDR3 extends over 14 amino acids. CDR3 loop: CASSASGTGGTQYF. CDR3 coding DNA: TGTGCCAGCAGTGCATCCGGGACCGGTGGGACCCAGTACTTC.

This clonotype was observed a handful of times. The chain links TRBV7-6 to TRBJ2-2; the D is unclear. Per the germline V gene, CDR1 is SGHVS and CDR2 is FNYEAQ. Trimming stripped 1 base from V and 4 bases from J, with 13 bases between. CDR3 length: 16 amino acids. CDR3 amino acids: CASSLDRAVSTGELFF. The CDR3 DNA is TGTGCCAGCAGCTTAGATAGGGCCGTAAGCACCGGGGAGCTGTTTTTT.

The chain recombines TRBV7-2 with TRBJ2-3, with 12 nucleotides matching TRBD2. Germline CDR1 reads SGHTA; CDR2 reads FQGNSA. The CDR3 has 16 residues. J lost 6 bases, V lost 4 bases, and 8 bases had no gene match. The DNA of the CDR3 is TGTGCCAGCAGCTCGAGGACTAGCGGGGAAAGGGATACGCAGTATTTT. Translated, it gives CASSSRTSGERDTQYF.

Ten or more counts support this clonotype. The genes are TRBV29-1 and TRBJ2-2, with a weak D call TRBD1 (5 bases). This CDR3 has 12 residues. Germline assignment: CDR1 SQVTM and CDR2 ANQGSEA. This CDR3 is CSAQGPTGELFF. CDR3 coding DNA: TGCAGTGCTCAGGGTCCCACCGGGGAGCTGTTTTTT.